Detailed here is one T cell receptor (beta chain). Then a second PCR, running about 6 to 12 cycles, was carried out with a sample-barcoded 5' primer and a J-beta primer mix. TCRdb fed the 5' RACE reads into MiXCR, producing one record per CDR3 protein. The sample contains just over 1 million distinct CDR3 sequences, more than 35% of which appear only once. This record belongs to a study of blood T cells in healthy people across ages. As for the study in general: Researchers report that template switching captured about one barcoded beta molecule per two T cells.

The CDR3 is 13 amino acids. Trimming took 4 bases from V and 5 from J, leaving 13 bases between them. Per germline, CDR1 SGHNT and CDR2 YYREEE (reference sequence). The sequence was collected from a woman in her fifties or sixties in good health. The gene calls are TRBV5-4 and TRBJ2-7, with a possible D match to TRBD2 (5 bases). Sequenced input: blood. CDR3 sequence: CASSLTGSHEQYF. DNA of the CDR3: TGTGCCAGCAGCCTGACGGGGTCCCACGAGCAGTACTTC.